Listed here are 3 T cell receptor beta chains from one sample, sequenced in a study of monozygotic twins with cystic fibrosis. Data came from immunoSEQ multiplex PCR; TCRdb stores just in-frame clones and leaves some out. The data contain tens of thousands of clones, 84% of them singletons. Specimen: blood. These receptors were taken from a girl aged 2 to 10 with cystic fibrosis.

The V and J genes are TRBV19 and TRBJ1-5, with no clear D. The V end lost 1 base, the J end lost 5 bases, and 3 bases lay between the germline ends. The germline CDR1 and CDR2 sequences are LNHDA and SQIVND (reference sequence). The CDR3 contains 12 residues. CDR3 DNA sequence: TGTGCCAGTAGTATAGGATATCAGCCCCAGCATTTT. Translating it yields CASSIGYQPQHF.

The chain combines TRBV29-1 with TRBJ2-7; TRBD1 matches 10 bases. The CDR3 is 12 amino acids. V lost 4 bases and J lost 3; bases outside the gene matches: 0. Germline values: CDR1 SQVTM, CDR2 ANQGSEA. CDR3 in amino acids: CSVGTGGYEQYF. The CDR3 nucleotides read TGCAGCGTTGGGACAGGGGGCTACGAGCAGTACTTC.

The chain has TRBV11-1 and TRBJ2-7, with TRBD2 as a possible D gene (5 bases). The germline gives CDR1 SGHAT, CDR2 FQDESV (reference sequence). The CDR3 is 13 residues long. The V gene lost 5 bases and the J gene lost 2 bases, with 10 bases spanning the gap. CDR3 bases: TGTGCCAGCAGCAAGGACGGGACCTACGAGCAGTACTTC. It yields the protein CASSKDGTYEQYF.